What follows are 11 T cell receptor beta chains derived from one specimen sequenced in a study of cytomegalovirus exposure and HLA in healthy donors. Researchers ran the PCR with 60 Vbeta and 13 Jbeta primers. TCRdb's copy holds only in-frame clones and misses some; the assay was immunoSEQ multiplex PCR. The table shows over 100,000 clones, with about 61% occurring only once. The specimen sequenced was PBMCs. These receptors were collected from a woman under 40 in good health and CMV-seronegative.

The rearrangement joins TRBV19 to TRBJ1-2; D is unclear. The CDR3 sequence is 13 residues long. Per germline, CDR1 LNHDA and CDR2 SQIVND (reference sequence). V was pared by 4 bases and J by 3 bases, with 9 bases between. The CDR3 nucleotides read TGTGCCAGTAGTAAAGACGGAGACTATGGCTACACCTTC. Its translation: CASSKDGDYGYTF.

The chain joins TRBV29-1 to TRBJ2-5, with D perhaps TRBD1 (5 bases). CDR3 size: 13 residues. Per the germline V gene, CDR1 is SQVTM and CDR2 is ANQGSEA. The V gene lost 5 bases and the J gene lost 5 bases, with 15 bases spanning the gap. This CDR3 is CSVPAGILETQYF. DNA of the CDR3: TGCAGCGTTCCGGCAGGGATACTGGAGACCCAGTACTTC. The whole variable domain, remainder taken from reference TRBV29-1 and TRBJ2-5, is SAVISQKPSRDICQRGTSLTIQCQVDSQVTMMFWYRQQPGQSLTLIATANQGSEATYESGFVIDKFPISRPNLTFSTLTVSNMSPEDSSIYLCSVPAGILETQYFGPGTRLLVL.

CDR3 protein: CAGRDRGLVGELFF. CDR3 DNA sequence: TGTGCCGGAAGGGACAGGGGGCTGGTCGGGGAGCTGTTTTTT. V is TRBV2 and J is TRBJ2-2; 12 bases map to TRBD1. CDR1 and CDR2 from the germline V gene are SNHLY and FYNNEI. The junction had 8 bases not matched to a gene; V was cut back by 11 bases and J by 7 bases. CDR3 length: 14 amino acids. The variable domain in full, with the rest retrieved from reference TRBV2 and TRBJ2-2, is EPEVTQTPSHQVTQMGQEVILRCVPISNHLYFYWYRQILGQKVEFLVSFYNNEISEKSEIFDDQFSVERPDGSNFTLKIRSTKLEDSAMYFCAGRDRGLVGELFFGEGSRLTVL.

The chain links TRBV4-3 to TRBJ2-7, with 9 bases fitting TRBD1. The germline CDR1 and CDR2 sequences are LGHNA and YSLEER. With V trimmed by 6 bases and J by 2 bases, 11 bases remained unmatched. This CDR3 contains 16 residues. The CDR3 protein is CASSGAYRDRAYEQYF. The DNA for the CDR3 is TGCGCCAGCAGTGGGGCGTACCGGGACAGGGCCTACGAGCAGTACTTC.

This clone occurred a few times. The rearrangement links TRBV7-9 to TRBJ2-7; perhaps TRBD2 as D (5 bases). Germline assignment: CDR1 SEHNR and CDR2 FQNEAQ (reference sequence). Deletions cut 1 base from V and 3 bases from J, with 13 bases between. This CDR3 spans 15 amino acids. The CDR3 bases are TGTGCCAGCAGCTTAGTACTTCGAGGGAGCTACGAGCAGTACTTC. As protein: CASSLVLRGSYEQYF.

V is TRBV7-8 and J is TRBJ2-7, with 10 nucleotides matching TRBD2. The J segment lost 4 bases and the V segment lost 1 base, leaving 10 bases of the junction unmatched. CDR3 length equals 17 residues. Germline loops: CDR1 SGHVS, CDR2 FQNEAQ. CDR3 sequence (DNA): TGTGCCAGCAGCTTAGGTGTTCTAGCGGGAGTGGGATACGAGCAGTACTTC. This codes for CASSLGVLAGVGYEQYF.

This clone has a handful of counts. The chain recombines TRBV4-3 with TRBJ1-4; TRBD1 matches 9 bases. Germline V gene data show CDR1 as LGHNA and CDR2 as YSLEER. The CDR3 runs 16 residues. J was trimmed by 6 bases and V by 1 base; bases with no gene match: 6. The CDR3 loop is CASSQALGQGYEKLFF. CDR3 in DNA: TGCGCCAGCAGCCAAGCCTTGGGACAGGGTTATGAAAAACTGTTTTTT.

V gene TRBV2 combines with J gene TRBJ1-5; D gene ambiguous. The ends were cut back, 8 bases at V and 2 bases at J, with 16 bases in the middle. The CDR3 is 15 amino acids. Germline V gene lookup returns CDR1 SNHLY and CDR2 FYNNEI. CDR3: CASRRTAAGNQPQHF. For the CDR3, the DNA is TGTGCCAGCCGAAGAACGGCCGCGGGCAATCAGCCCCAGCATTTT.

V and J are TRBV5-1 and TRBJ2-2; 7 bases line up with TRBD1. The CDR3 runs to 15 residues. Trimming cost V 5 bases and J 1 base; bases outside gene matches: 5. Germline CDR1 is SGHRS and CDR2 is YFSETQ. The CDR3: CASRKQGMNTGELFF. The CDR3 region has the DNA TGCGCCAGCAGAAAACAGGGGATGAACACCGGGGAGCTGTTTTTT.

The V and J genes are TRBV18 and TRBJ1-4; 9 bases line up with TRBD1. CDR3 length: 15 residues. Germline trimming cut 3 bases from V and 7 bases from J; bases unmatched to any gene: 6. Germline assignment: CDR1 KGHSH and CDR2 LQKENI. CDR3 DNA: TGTGCCAGCTCACCGTCGGACAGGGGATTTGAAAAACTGTTTTTT. Translated, it gives CASSPSDRGFEKLFF.

The J gene is TRBJ2-1, the V gene TRBV6-5, with 10 bases that match TRBD2. The CDR3 consists of 14 residues. Germline V gene data show CDR1 as MNHEY and CDR2 as SVGAGI. V shed 4 bases and J 9 bases; nucleotides not matched to a gene: 6. CDR3 sequence reads: CASSSRLAGVEQFF. DNA for the CDR3: TGTGCCAGCAGTTCGAGGCTAGCGGGAGTTGAGCAGTTCTTC.